This T cell receptor beta chain came from a study of blood T cell repertoires in COVID-19. As for the study in general: Samples representing acute and convalescent COVID-19 were sourced from the United States, Italy and Spain. Nucleic acid was either cDNA or gDNA, and it came from T cells, B-cell-depleted T cells, or PBMCs.

V was clipped by 5 bases and J by 3 bases; unmatched bases: 8. CDR1 and CDR2 from the germline V gene are SGHTA and FQGTGA. The CDR3 has 17 amino acids. Patients from Seattle were sampled longitudinally, starting during active infection. Authors' methods: By means of reference gene primer amplification, nucleated cell counts were estimated. Measured with immunoSEQ multiplex PCR; TCRdb has only the in-frame clones, and not every one. The V and J calls and the clone size are those of that table, but D and trimming were determined from the DNA. Of about 230,000 clones in the sample, around 80% were seen once.

This chain links TRBV7-3 with TRBJ1-4; TRBD1 matches at 11 bases. This clonotype was sampled from a woman aged 25 to 39 with COVID-19, enrolled during active disease. The sample was peripheral blood. The CDR3 nucleotides read TGTGCCAGCAGCCCCTCGGACAGGGGGCCGTCTAATGAAAAACTGTTTTTT. Translated: CASSPSDRGPSNEKLFF.